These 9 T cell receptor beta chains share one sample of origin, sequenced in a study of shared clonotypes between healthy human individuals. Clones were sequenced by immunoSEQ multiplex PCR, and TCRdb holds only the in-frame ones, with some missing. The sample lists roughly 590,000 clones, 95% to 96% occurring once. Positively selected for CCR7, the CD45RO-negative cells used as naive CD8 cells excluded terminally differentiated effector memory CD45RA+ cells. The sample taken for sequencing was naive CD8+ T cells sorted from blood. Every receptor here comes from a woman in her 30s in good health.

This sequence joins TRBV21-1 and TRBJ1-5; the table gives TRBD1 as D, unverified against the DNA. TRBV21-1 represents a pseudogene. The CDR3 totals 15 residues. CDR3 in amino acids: CASSKGAGGNQPQHF. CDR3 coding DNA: TGTGCCAGCAGCAAAGGCGCAGGGGGCAATCAGCCCCAGCATTTT.

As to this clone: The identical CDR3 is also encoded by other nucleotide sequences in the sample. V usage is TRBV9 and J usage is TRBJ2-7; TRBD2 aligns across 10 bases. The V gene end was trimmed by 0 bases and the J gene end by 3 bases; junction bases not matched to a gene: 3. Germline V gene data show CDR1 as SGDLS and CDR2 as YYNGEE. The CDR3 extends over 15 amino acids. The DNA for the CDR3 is TGTGCCAGCAGCGTAGCGGCTAGCGGGAGCTACGAGCAGTACTTC. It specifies CASSVAASGSYEQYF.

CDR3 residues: CASSGIGLGNTIYF. The CDR3 DNA is TGTGCCAGCAGTGGGATAGGCCTCGGAAACACCATATATTTT. The V call is TRBV6-1, the J call TRBJ1-3; D is unresolved. Trimming shortened V by 4 bases and J by 4 bases, and 11 bases separated the two germline ends. The CDR3 runs to 14 residues. Germline lookup yields CDR1 MNHNS and CDR2 SASEGT.

The CDR3 loop reads CASSSGPHIAGGTDTQYF. CDR3 DNA sequence: TGTGCCAGCAGCTCGGGACCGCACATAGCGGGAGGCACAGATACGCAGTATTTT. This sequence joins TRBV11-2 and TRBJ2-3; 9 bases fit TRBD2. V gave up 4 bases and J gave up 1 base; unmatched junction bases: 12. This CDR3 has 18 residues. Per germline, CDR1 SGHAT and CDR2 FQNNGV.

The CDR3 DNA follows: TGTGCCAGCAGCTTAGGGCCGGGTAATTCACCCCTCCACTTT. This encodes CASSLGPGNSPLHF. V is TRBV7-9 and J is TRBJ1-6; D is ambiguous. This CDR3 comprises 14 residues. Trimming cost V 1 base and J 6 bases, with 7 bases left between them. The germline CDR1 and CDR2 sequences are SEHNR and FQNEAQ (reference sequence).

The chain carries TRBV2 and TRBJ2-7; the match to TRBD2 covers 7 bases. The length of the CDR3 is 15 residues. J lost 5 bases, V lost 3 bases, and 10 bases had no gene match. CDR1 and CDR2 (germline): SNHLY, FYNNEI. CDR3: CASSDRGDAVNEQYF. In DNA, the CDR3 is TGTGCCAGCAGTGATCGGGGGGATGCAGTAAACGAGCAGTACTTC. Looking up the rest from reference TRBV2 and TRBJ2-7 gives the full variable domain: EPEVTQTPSHQVTQMGQEVILRCVPISNHLYFYWYRQILGQKVEFLVSFYNNEISEKSEIFDDQFSVERPDGSNFTLKIRSTKLEDSAMYFCASSDRGDAVNEQYFGPGTRLTVT.

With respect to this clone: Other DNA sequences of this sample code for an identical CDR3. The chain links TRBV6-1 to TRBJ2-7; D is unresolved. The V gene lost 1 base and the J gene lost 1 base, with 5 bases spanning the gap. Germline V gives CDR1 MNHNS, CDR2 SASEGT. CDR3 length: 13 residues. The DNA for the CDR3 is TGTGCCAGCAGTGAAGGCAGGTCCTACGAGCAGTACTTC. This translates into CASSEGRSYEQYF.

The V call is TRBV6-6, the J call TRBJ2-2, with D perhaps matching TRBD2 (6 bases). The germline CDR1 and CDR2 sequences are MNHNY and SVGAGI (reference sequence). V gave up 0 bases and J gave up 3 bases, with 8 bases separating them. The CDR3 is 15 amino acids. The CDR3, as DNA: TGTGCCAGCAGTTACTCTAGCGGATACACCGGGGAGCTGTTTTTT. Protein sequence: CASSYSSGYTGELFF.

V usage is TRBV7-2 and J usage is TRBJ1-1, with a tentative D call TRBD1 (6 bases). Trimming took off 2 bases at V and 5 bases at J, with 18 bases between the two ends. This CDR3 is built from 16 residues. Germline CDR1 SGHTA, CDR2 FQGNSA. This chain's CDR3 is CASSLLTGRWFTEAFF. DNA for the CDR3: TGTGCCAGCAGCTTACTAACAGGGAGGTGGTTTACTGAAGCTTTCTTT.